Shown below are 21 T cell receptor beta chains from a single sample sequenced in a study of T cell repertoires in cytomegalovirus infection. TCRdb ran MiXCR on the reads and lists one entry per CDR3 protein. The sample has about 600,000 distinct CDR3 sequences, 20% to 30% seen once. Sequencing was performed on CD8+ T cells from PBMCs. The origin of the receptors is a human donor in good health (CMV status not recorded). Some clones in this sample may be carry-over from other donors' samples.

Points on this clonotype: One end of the junction fails to match germline, which may point to a read error. V and J are TRBV7-2 and TRBJ1-5; TRBD1 might be the D (5 bases). This CDR3 is built from 16 residues. Germline loops: CDR1 SGHTA, CDR2 FQGNSA. The CDR3 DNA is TGTGCCAACAGCTTAGCGGGGCAGGGTGGAAATCAGCCCCAGCATTTT. This sequence encodes CANSLAGQGGNQPQHF.

This clonotype was seen more than once but under ten times. J is TRBJ2-5 and V is TRBV12-3 or TRBV12-4; perhaps TRBD1 as D (5 bases). V shed 5 bases and J shed 0 bases, with 10 bases lying between them. The length of the CDR3 is 14 residues. The chain's CDR3 is CASSPAGYQETQYF. For the CDR3, the DNA is TGTGCCAGCAGTCCTGCAGGGTACCAAGAGACCCAGTACTTC.

This clonotype was observed a few times. The chain combines TRBV6-2 or TRBV6-3 with TRBJ2-7; 11 bases are shared with TRBD2. The V gene's germline CDR1 is MNHEY and CDR2 SVGEGT. The CDR3 runs 14 residues. The ends lost 5 bases at V and 7 bases at J; junction bases unmatched: 7. The CDR3: CASSHSGTSGEQYV. The DNA for the CDR3 is TGTGCCAGCAGTCATTCCGGGACTAGCGGAGAGCAGTACGTC.

This clonotype was seen at least ten times. The chain couples TRBV12-3 or TRBV12-4 to TRBJ2-3; D is uncertain. Between the trimmed V and J ends, which lost 7 bases and 2 bases, there was a span of 1 base. The CDR3 totals 10 residues. CDR3: CASTTDTQYF. CDR3 in DNA: TGTGCCAGCACCACAGATACGCAGTATTTT.

The V and J genes are TRBV5-1 and TRBJ2-1; TRBD2 aligns across 7 bases. V trimming: 0 bases; J trimming: 3 bases; junction bases outside the gene matches: 3. The CDR3 totals 15 residues. Germline CDR1 and CDR2: SGHRS and YFSETQ. The DNA for the CDR3 is TGCGCCAGCAGCTTGGACAGCGGGGACTACAATGAGCAGTTCTTC. Translated: CASSLDSGDYNEQFF.

In this sample, this clonotype turned up many times. This chain connects TRBV7-2 to TRBJ1-1, with D hard to call. Germline V lookup: CDR1 SGHTA, CDR2 FQGNSA. CDR3 length: 14 amino acids. V dropped 3 bases and J dropped 6 bases, with 14 bases sitting between them. CDR3 nucleotides: TGTGCCAGCAGCTTCTTTGGGCCAGCGGCTGAAGCTTTCTTT. As protein: CASSFFGPAAEAFF.

The rearrangement joins TRBV14 to TRBJ2-2; D gene unclear. CDR1 SGHDN and CDR2 FVKESK come from the germline V gene. The CDR3 spans 16 residues. V was trimmed by 0 bases and J by 3 bases, leaving 11 bases between them. The CDR3 region is CASSQEGFLYTGELFF. The CDR3 nucleotides are TGTGCCAGCAGCCAAGAAGGATTCTTATACACCGGGGAGCTGTTTTTT.

This clonotype has at least ten counts. One end of the junction is discordant with germline, which a read error may explain. The genes are TRBV7-7 and TRBJ2-2; 8 bases map to TRBD2. The CDR3 totals 15 residues. Germline CDR1 SSHAT, CDR2 FNYEAQ (reference sequence). The CDR3: CASSRGGPVTGELFF. The CDR3 DNA reads TGTGCTAGCAGCCGCGGGGGGCCTGTCACCGGGGAGCTGTTTTTT.

This clonotype was counted many times. This sequence joins TRBV4-2 and TRBJ1-2; D is ambiguous. CDR1 is LGHNA and CDR2 is YNFKEQ in the germline V gene. V was cut by 0 bases and J by 5 bases, with 13 bases left in between. CDR3 length equals 15 residues. CDR3 region: CASSQEGQVRYGYTF. In DNA, the CDR3 is TGTGCCAGCAGCCAAGAAGGGCAGGTCCGATATGGCTACACCTTC.

This clonotype was detected a few times. V gene TRBV7-9 combines with J gene TRBJ2-1, with TRBD2 matching over 16 bases. This CDR3 is 18 amino acids long. Unmatched junction bases numbered 5, after V lost 2 bases and J lost 4 bases. Germline assignment: CDR1 SEHNR and CDR2 FQNEAQ (reference sequence). The CDR3 region is CASSLRGLAGGTYNEQFF. The CDR3 DNA is TGTGCCAGCAGCTTAAGGGGACTAGCGGGGGGGACTTACAATGAGCAGTTCTTC.

This clonotype was seen a handful of times. The genes are TRBV5-5 and TRBJ2-1; D is ambiguous. The CDR3 length is 13 residues. Germline assignment: CDR1 SGHKS and CDR2 YYEKEE (reference sequence). The ends were cut back, 4 bases at V and 3 bases at J, with 8 bases in the middle. This CDR3 is CASSVDFYNEQFF. CDR3 in DNA: TGTGCCAGCAGCGTCGACTTCTACAATGAGCAGTTCTTC.

The rearrangement links TRBV28 to TRBJ2-7; possibly TRBD1 for D (5 bases). V was shortened by 5 bases and J by 4 bases, with 9 bases between the two germline ends. The CDR3 spans 12 residues. CDR1 and CDR2 (germline): MDHEN, SYDVKM. The CDR3 DNA follows: TGTGCCAGCAGTCAGGGCAAGTACGAGCAGTACGTC. This sequence encodes CASSQGKYEQYV.

This clonotype was counted many times. The chain has TRBV4-2 and TRBJ2-2, with TRBD2 matching 7 bases. CDR3 size: 15 residues. Germline trimming cut 1 base from V and 1 base from J; bases unmatched to any gene: 0. Germline V gene data show CDR1 as LGHNA and CDR2 as YNFKEQ. DNA for the CDR3: TGTGCCAGCAGCCAAGTAGCGGGGAACACCGGGGAGCTGTTTTTT. Protein sequence: CASSQVAGNTGELFF.

In its sample, this clonotype was seen a few times. V usage is TRBV28 and J usage is TRBJ2-7, with 7 bases matching TRBD2. CDR1 and CDR2 (germline): MDHEN, SYDVKM. The CDR3 has 15 residues. After removal of 6 bases from V and 0 bases from J, the junction contained 8 bases not matched to a gene. The CDR3 DNA is TGTGCCAGCAGAGACAACGGGGGGAGCTCCTACGAGCAGTACGTC. This gives the protein CASRDNGGSSYEQYV.

This clonotype was counted at least ten times. This rearrangement joins TRBV28 to TRBJ2-5; TRBD1 agrees at 9 bases. V trimming: 6 bases; J trimming: 4 bases; junction bases outside the gene matches: 6. Germline-derived CDR1 and CDR2 are MDHEN and SYDVKM. The CDR3 contains 14 residues. The CDR3 loop is CASRTPGQGETQYF. The CDR3 coding sequence is TGTGCCAGCAGGACCCCGGGACAGGGAGAGACCCAGTACTTC. Together with reference TRBV28 and TRBJ2-5, the CDR3 gives the full variable domain: DVKVTQSSRYLVKRTGEKVFLECVQDMDHENMFWYRQDPGLGLRLIYFSYDVKMKEKGDIPEGYSVSREKKERFSLILESASTNQTSMYLCASRTPGQGETQYFGPGTRLLVL.

Points on this clonotype: A much larger clone differs by one base, so this may be a read error. The chain combines TRBV6-6 with TRBJ2-4, with D possibly being TRBD1 (6 bases). Germline V gene data show CDR1 as MNHNY and CDR2 as SVGAGI (reference sequence). This CDR3 contains 14 residues. This CDR3 reads CAPRDKQVVRIRYF. The CDR3 DNA sequence: TGTGCCCCCCGGGACAAACAAGTAGTAAGGATTCGGTACTTC.

This clonotype was counted between two and nine times. This sequence joins TRBV6-1 and TRBJ1-1; no clear D. This CDR3 region has 17 residues. The V end was cut by 5 bases, the J end by 1 base, with 20 bases between. Germline CDR1 is MNHNS and CDR2 is SASEGT. CDR3 protein: CASSKLDLPLTNTEAFF. The CDR3 nucleotides are TGTGCCAGCAGTAAGCTAGATCTCCCCCTCACGAACACTGAAGCTTTCTTT.

There are a few counts of this clonotype. This chain links TRBV15 with TRBJ1-1, with 7 bases fitting TRBD1. Germline trimming cut 3 bases from V and 4 bases from J; bases unmatched to any gene: 5. The germline CDR1 and CDR2 sequences are LNHNV and YYDKDF (reference sequence). The CDR3 is 14 residues long. CDR3 bases: TGTGCCACCAGCAGTTTCAGGGGGAGCACTGAAGCTTTCTTT. Translated: CATSSFRGSTEAFF.

The gene calls are TRBV15 and TRBJ1-5, with D uncertain. This CDR3 comprises 15 residues. Trimming pared 1 base from V and 5 bases from J, leaving 12 bases between. Germline V CDR1 and CDR2: LNHNV, YYDKDF (reference sequence). In nucleotides, the CDR3 is TGTGCCACCAGCAGAGCAGGTGGTTGGGATCAGCCCCAGCATTTT. This encodes CATSRAGGWDQPQHF.

This clonotype came up a few times. The chain uses TRBV7-8 and TRBJ2-2, with TRBD1 identical over 9 bases. The V and J ends lost 3 bases and 4 bases, in that order; junction bases with no gene match: 15. The CDR3 is made up of 19 amino acids. Germline CDR1 is SGHVS and CDR2 is FQNEAQ. The CDR3 bases are TGTGCCAGCAGCTTCCCCAAGCTGGGACAGGGAACGGGCACCGGGGAGCTGTTTTTT. This codes for CASSFPKLGQGTGTGELFF.

The chain uses TRBV6-2 or TRBV6-3 and TRBJ1-2; TRBD1 agrees at 9 bases. CDR3 length: 15 residues. V trimming: 2 bases; J trimming: 6 bases; junction bases outside the gene matches: 7. CDR1 MNHEY and CDR2 SVGEGT come from the germline V gene. The CDR3 nucleotides read TGTGCCAGCAGTTACCCTCCGGACAGGGGTAATGGCTACACCTTC. Its translation is CASSYPPDRGNGYTF.